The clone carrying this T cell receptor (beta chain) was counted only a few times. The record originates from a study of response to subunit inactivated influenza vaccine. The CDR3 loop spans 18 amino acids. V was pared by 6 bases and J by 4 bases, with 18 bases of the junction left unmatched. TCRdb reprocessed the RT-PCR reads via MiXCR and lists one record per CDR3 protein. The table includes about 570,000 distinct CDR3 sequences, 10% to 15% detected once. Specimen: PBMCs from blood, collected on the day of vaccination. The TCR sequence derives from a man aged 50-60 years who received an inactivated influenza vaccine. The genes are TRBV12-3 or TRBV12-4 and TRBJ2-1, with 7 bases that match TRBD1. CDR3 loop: CASSPLRGQSNGYNEQFF. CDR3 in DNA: TGTGCCAGCAGCCCATTACGGGGACAGTCAAACGGTTACAATGAGCAGTTCTTC.